These 32 T cell receptor beta chains were all obtained from the same sample, sequenced in a study of blood T cells in healthy people across ages. Combining a sample-barcoded 5' primer with a J-beta primer mix, a second PCR ran for 7 to 11 cycles. TCRdb processed the 5' RACE reads anew with MiXCR; each CDR3 protein has one entry. The top ten hold about 4% of the sample, which has around 1,600,000 distinct CDR3 sequences, less than 45% seen once. The specimen sequenced was blood. The origin of the receptors is a young woman in good health.

The chain uses TRBV25-1 and TRBJ1-1, with D perhaps matching TRBD1 (6 bases). Trimming shortened V by 3 bases and J by 7 bases, and 15 bases separated the two germline ends. Per germline, CDR1 MGHDK and CDR2 SYGVNS. CDR3 size: 14 residues. CDR3 bases: TGTGCCAGCAGTGAGCCCGACAGGACCGGTGAAGCTTTCTTT. It encodes CASSEPDRTGEAFF.

This chain joins TRBV7-2 and TRBJ2-2; D is perhaps TRBD1 or TRBD2 (7 bases each). The length of the CDR3 is 15 residues. The germline V gene has CDR1 SGHTA and CDR2 FQGNSA. V was clipped by 5 bases and J by 6 bases, with 16 bases between them. The CDR3 protein is CASSLLRGGAGELFF. The CDR3 DNA is TGTGCCAGCAGCCTACTCAGGGGGGGGGCCGGGGAGCTGTTTTTT.

The rearrangement links TRBV7-2 to TRBJ2-5, with 11 bases that match TRBD2. The germline V gene has CDR1 SGHTA and CDR2 FQGNSA. J gave up 4 bases and V 4 bases, and 11 bases lay outside the gene matches. The CDR3 is 17 residues long. For the CDR3, the DNA is TGTGCCAGCAGCTCAATCTTCCTAGCGGGAGGAGGAGAGACCCAGTACTTC. Its translation is CASSSIFLAGGGETQYF.

There are a few counts of this clonotype. The V gene is TRBV7-8, the J gene TRBJ1-1; D gene uncertain. Germline V CDR1 and CDR2: SGHVS, FQNEAQ. V dropped 5 bases and J dropped 0 bases, with 13 bases sitting between them. CDR3 length equals 15 residues. CDR3: CASSHRWEMNTEAFF. DNA for the CDR3: TGTGCCAGCAGCCACCGTTGGGAAATGAACACTGAAGCTTTCTTT.

CDR3 residues: CATSRDLLDEQYF. DNA for the CDR3: TGTGCCACCAGCAGAGATCTACTCGATGAGCAGTACTTC. The rearrangement links TRBV15 to TRBJ2-5, with D unclear. The CDR3 covers 13 residues. CDR1 LNHNV and CDR2 YYDKDF come from the germline V gene (reference sequence). V gave up 0 bases and J gave up 11 bases, with 13 bases separating them.

The chain recombines TRBV11-2 with TRBJ2-3, with D possibly TRBD2 on 6 matching bases. Per the germline V gene, CDR1 is SGHAT and CDR2 is FQNNGV. The CDR3 contains 17 residues. Trimming removed 5 bases at V and 0 bases at J, with 18 bases between. The CDR3 DNA reads as TGTGCCAGCAGCCCCTGGGGTAGCGGAAAAAGCACAGATACGCAGTATTTT. Translating gives CASSPWGSGKSTDTQYF.

The chain is built from TRBV25-1 and TRBJ2-7, with D maybe TRBD2 (6 bases). The CDR3 consists of 11 residues. Germline V gene sequence: CDR1 MGHDK, CDR2 SYGVNS. The V and J ends lost 8 bases and 3 bases respectively, with 8 bases between them. The DNA of the CDR3 is TGTGCCAGCGGGACTTACTACGAGCAGTACTTC. It yields the protein CASGTYYEQYF.

This clonotype was seen only a few times. The V and J genes are TRBV2 and TRBJ1-2, with a weak D call TRBD1 (5 bases). The V gene's germline CDR1 is SNHLY and CDR2 FYNNEI. The CDR3 is 12 residues long. The V end was cut by 4 bases, the J end by 6 bases, with 9 bases between. The CDR3 region has the DNA TGTGCCAGCAGTGTAAGGGGAGATGGCTACACCTTC. It is translated as CASSVRGDGYTF.

CDR3 nucleotides: TGTGCCAGCGGGACGGGGAATGAAGCTTTCTTT. Its protein product is CASGTGNEAFF. V and J are TRBV6-1 and TRBJ1-1; TRBD1 is a possible D gene (5 bases). Per germline, CDR1 MNHNS and CDR2 SASEGT. V was pared by 8 bases and J by 7 bases, with 11 bases between. The length of the CDR3 is 11 residues.

The rearrangement joins TRBV20-1 to TRBJ2-7, with 7 positions matching TRBD2. CDR1 is DFQATT, CDR2 SNEGSKA, per germline (reference sequence). V shed 6 bases and J 3 bases; nucleotides not matched to a gene: 8. This CDR3 region has 13 residues. The CDR3 here is CSARTSAYYEQYF. In DNA form, the CDR3 reads TGCAGTGCGAGAACTAGCGCTTACTACGAGCAGTACTTC.

This clonotype has a count of ten or more. V and J are TRBV9 and TRBJ2-1; TRBD1 agrees at 10 bases. The germline CDR1 and CDR2 sequences are SGDLS and YYNGEE. V was clipped by 3 bases and J by 8 bases; unmatched bases: 2. This CDR3 has 13 residues. CDR3 coding DNA: TGTGCCAGCAGCGGGGACAGGGGACATGAGCAGTTCTTC. The encoded protein is CASSGDRGHEQFF.

V usage is TRBV7-9 and J usage is TRBJ2-1, with 8 positions matching TRBD2. CDR1 and CDR2 from the germline V gene are SEHNR and FQNEAQ (reference sequence). The CDR3 consists of 14 residues. J was trimmed by 7 bases and V by 5 bases; bases with no gene match: 7. The CDR3 region is CASSREGLWNEQFF. DNA for the CDR3: TGTGCCAGCAGCCGGGAGGGATTGTGGAATGAGCAGTTCTTC.

J is TRBJ2-3 and V is TRBV2; D is uncertain. The CDR3 loop spans 16 amino acids. The V gene lost 1 base and the J gene lost 4 bases, with 15 bases spanning the gap. Germline assignment: CDR1 SNHLY and CDR2 FYNNEI. CDR3 protein: CASSEEASVRSDTQYF. The CDR3 coding sequence is TGTGCCAGCAGTGAAGAGGCCTCGGTCAGGTCAGATACGCAGTATTTT.

This chain connects TRBV30 to TRBJ1-1; weak D call: TRBD1 (5 bases). V was clipped by 4 bases and J by 9 bases, with 21 bases between them. Germline V lookup: CDR1 GTSNPN, CDR2 SVGIG (reference sequence). This CDR3 has 14 amino acids. The CDR3 is CAWNLGTDLGKAFF. The CDR3 nucleotides read TGTGCCTGGAATCTCGGGACGGACCTGGGGAAAGCTTTCTTT.

This clonotype has more than one count but fewer than ten. The chain combines TRBV7-2 with TRBJ2-3; TRBD2 matches at 10 bases. With 8 bases clipped from V and 9 bases from J, the junction kept 5 bases outside the gene matches. Germline loops: CDR1 SGHTA, CDR2 FQGNSA. This CDR3 is 12 amino acids long. Here the CDR3 reads CASGTSGTTQYF. As DNA, the CDR3 is TGTGCCAGCGGAACTAGCGGGACAACGCAGTATTTT.

This clonotype was observed a handful of times. The chain recombines TRBV29-1 with TRBJ2-7; the D is unclear. The V end lost 6 bases, the J end lost 7 bases, and 13 bases lay between the germline ends. The CDR3 is 11 residues long. Germline CDR1 and CDR2: SQVTM and ANQGSEA. CDR3 nucleotide sequence: TGCAGCGTCTACCGTTACAATGAGCAGTACTTC. Translation gives CSVYRYNEQYF.

The chain recombines TRBV7-8 with TRBJ2-5, with a tentative D call TRBD1 (6 bases). The CDR3 has 19 residues. The V end was cut by 5 bases, the J end by 1 base, with 26 bases between. Germline loops: CDR1 SGHVS, CDR2 FQNEAQ. The CDR3 DNA reads TGTGCCAGCAGCACAGTGGTAGTGTGGTCCAGGGGCGGCCAAGAGACCCAGTACTTC. Protein product: CASSTVVVWSRGGQETQYF. Based on the CDR3 plus reference TRBV7-8 and TRBJ2-5, the full variable domain is GAGVSQSPRYKVAKRGQDVALRCDPISGHVSLFWYQQALGQGPEFLTYFQNEAQLDKSGLPSDRFFAERPEGSVSTLKIQRTQQEDSAVYLCASSTVVVWSRGGQETQYFGPGTRLLVL.

The J gene is TRBJ2-3, the V gene TRBV6-5; D is ambiguous. The CDR3 consists of 14 residues. The V end was cut by 0 bases, the J end by 4 bases, with 8 bases between. Germline-derived CDR1 and CDR2 are MNHEY and SVGAGI. The CDR3 nucleotides read TGTGCCAGCAGTTACTCGGATGTGGCAGATACGCAGTATTTT. It is translated as CASSYSDVADTQYF.

Only a few counts were recorded for this clonotype. This chain uses TRBV4-3 with TRBJ1-5, with 8 bases lining up with TRBD1. The CDR3 extends over 15 amino acids. Trimming removed 1 base from V and 3 bases from J; junction bases left unmatched: 2. Germline CDR1 is LGHNA and CDR2 is YSLEER. CDR3 sequence (DNA): TGCGCCAGCAGCCAAGGACAGGGGATCAATCAGCCCCAGCATTTT. Translated: CASSQGQGINQPQHF.

The chain combines TRBV4-1 with TRBJ2-7; D call uncertain. This CDR3 is 15 amino acids long. Germline V CDR1 and CDR2: MGHRA, YSYEKL. The ends were cut back, 1 base at V and 0 bases at J, with 10 bases in the middle. CDR3 sequence reads: CASSQVWGSSYEQYF. For the CDR3, the DNA is TGCGCCAGCAGCCAAGTCTGGGGAAGCTCCTACGAGCAGTACTTC.

In DNA, the CDR3 is TGCGCCAGCAGCTTGGAGAGCGTTGGCTACACCTTC. It is translated as CASSLESVGYTF. The rearrangement joins TRBV5-1 to TRBJ1-2, with D hard to call. The V gene's germline CDR1 is SGHRS and CDR2 YFSETQ. The germline V and J ends were trimmed by 0 bases and 7 bases, with 7 bases remaining between them. This CDR3 spans 12 amino acids.

The chain is built from TRBV28 and TRBJ2-1, with D possibly TRBD2 on 5 matching bases. The J call may be mistaken, given a closer DNA end match to TRBJ2-7. Germline CDR1 is MDHEN and CDR2 is SYDVKM. The length of the CDR3 is 16 residues. Written as DNA, the CDR3 is TGTGCCAGCAGTTTATACCGGGGAAGCTCCTACAATGAGCAGTACTTC. This encodes CASSLYRGSSYNEQYF.

This clonotype was detected a few times. This rearrangement joins TRBV29-1 to TRBJ2-7, with TRBD1 identical over 9 bases. The V segment lost 4 bases and the J segment 3 bases; nucleotides outside the gene matches: 7. This CDR3 comprises 14 residues. CDR1 is SQVTM and CDR2 is ANQGSEA in the germline V gene. CDR3 sequence reads: CSVGVTGGSYEQYF. DNA of the CDR3: TGCAGCGTTGGTGTGACAGGGGGAAGCTACGAGCAGTACTTC.

This chain connects TRBV7-9 to TRBJ1-2; the D is unclear. The V and J ends lost 8 bases and 2 bases respectively, with 12 bases between them. This CDR3 is 13 amino acids long. Germline V lookup: CDR1 SEHNR, CDR2 FQNEAQ (reference sequence). Here the CDR3 DNA reads TGTGCCAGCCATAGGACGGAAAACTATGGCTACACCTTC. Protein sequence: CASHRTENYGYTF.

This rearrangement joins TRBV3-1 to TRBJ2-3; D not certain. Germline CDR1 LGHDT, CDR2 YNNKEL (reference sequence). This CDR3 is built from 15 residues. Trimming shortened V by 1 base and J by 0 bases, and 8 bases separated the two germline ends. The CDR3 spells CASSQGTFSTDTQYF. The DNA for the CDR3 is TGTGCCAGCAGCCAAGGTACCTTTAGCACAGATACGCAGTATTTT.

V gene TRBV4-3 combines with J gene TRBJ2-6, with TRBD2 as a possible D gene (6 bases). Trimming took 4 bases from V and 0 from J, leaving 19 bases between them. The germline gives CDR1 LGHNA, CDR2 YSLEER. The CDR3 is 19 residues long. CDR3 protein: CASSPSDRGGRSGANVLTF. CDR3 coding DNA: TGCGCCAGCAGCCCCTCCGATCGGGGAGGCCGCTCTGGGGCCAACGTCCTGACTTTC.

This clonotype came up a few times. The chain couples TRBV27 to TRBJ2-3, with TRBD2 matching 8 bases. There are 14 residues in the CDR3. V lost 8 bases to trimming and J lost 4 bases; unmatched junction nucleotides: 8. CDR1 is MNHEY, CDR2 SMNVEV, per germline (reference sequence). The CDR3 DNA reads as TGTGCCAGCGGAGTCAGCGGGAGCGCAGATACGCAGTATTTT. Translation gives CASGVSGSADTQYF.

This chain links TRBV27 with TRBJ2-4; tentatively, D is TRBD2 (6 bases). The CDR3 is 14 residues long. With 6 bases removed from V and 6 bases from J, the gap between germline ends came to 15 bases. Germline V gene sequence: CDR1 MNHEY, CDR2 SMNVEV (reference sequence). This chain's CDR3 is CASSPGGVGNIQYF. In DNA, the CDR3 is TGTGCCAGCAGCCCCGGAGGGGTCGGAAACATTCAGTACTTC.

V usage is TRBV7-2 and J usage is TRBJ2-7; D possibly corresponds to TRBD1 (6 bases). The tail of the sequence fits TRBJ2-5 better, so the J call may be wrong. CDR1 and CDR2 (germline): SGHTA, FQGNSA. The CDR3 covers 15 residues. CDR3 sequence reads: CASSLEGGPPETQYF. The CDR3, as DNA: TGTGCCAGCAGCTTAGAAGGGGGACCACCAGAGACCCAGTACTTC.

Only a few counts were recorded for this clonotype. The J gene is TRBJ2-3, the V gene TRBV4-1; 10 bases are a match to TRBD2. CDR3 size: 16 residues. Losses at the gene ends were 3 bases for V and 2 bases for J; bases not matched to a gene: 5. Germline V gene sequence: CDR1 MGHRA, CDR2 YSYEKL. CDR3 amino acids: CASSHEAGGFTDTQYF. CDR3 in DNA: TGCGCCAGCAGCCATGAAGCGGGGGGGTTCACAGATACGCAGTATTTT.

The sample holds a few counts of this clonotype. The J gene is TRBJ1-2, the V gene TRBV7-2; no clear D gene. The V and J ends lost 1 base and 4 bases respectively, with 10 bases between them. The CDR3 totals 14 residues. The V gene's germline CDR1 is SGHTA and CDR2 FQGNSA. The CDR3 protein is CASSLVRTAYGYTF. The CDR3 coding sequence is TGTGCCAGCAGCTTAGTGAGAACAGCCTATGGCTACACCTTC.

The sample holds a few counts of this clonotype. In DNA, the CDR3 is TGCAGCGTTGAAGGGGTAGCTCAAGAGACCCAGTACTTC. It codes for CSVEGVAQETQYF. The chain has TRBV29-1 and TRBJ2-5, with D hard to call. The CDR3 contains 13 residues. From germline, CDR1 is SQVTM and CDR2 ANQGSEA. With 1 base removed from V and 2 bases from J, the gap between germline ends came to 8 bases.